The clone carrying this TCR beta chain was observed once. Germline CDR1 reads SEHNR; CDR2 reads FQNEAQ (reference sequence). Unmatched junction bases numbered 14, after V lost 5 bases and J lost 8 bases. The CDR3 spans 16 residues. Original methodology: For nucleated cells, counts were estimated from reference gene primer amplification. The table came from immunoSEQ multiplex PCR; TCRdb's copy has only in-frame clones and leaves some out. V, J and clone size are taken as reported in that table, and D and trimming were inferred from the DNA itself. The sample gives about 81,000 clones, 90% to 95% of which show up once; 1.5% to 2% is in the top ten. This specimen comes from a study of blood T cell repertoires in COVID-19. Background on the study: There were acute and convalescent COVID-19 samples, and they came from the United States, Italy and Spain. From T cells, B-cell-depleted T cells, or PBMCs came the material, which was cDNA or gDNA.

J is TRBJ2-3 and V is TRBV7-9; 9 bases agree with TRBD1. The sample comprised peripheral blood. The origin of this receptor is a woman aged 50 to 60 in a cohort sampled during active COVID-19. The CDR3 DNA reads as TGTGCCAGCAGCCCCCTGGGGACAGGGAGCCAGCGTACGCAGTATTTT. It codes for CASSPLGTGSQRTQYF.